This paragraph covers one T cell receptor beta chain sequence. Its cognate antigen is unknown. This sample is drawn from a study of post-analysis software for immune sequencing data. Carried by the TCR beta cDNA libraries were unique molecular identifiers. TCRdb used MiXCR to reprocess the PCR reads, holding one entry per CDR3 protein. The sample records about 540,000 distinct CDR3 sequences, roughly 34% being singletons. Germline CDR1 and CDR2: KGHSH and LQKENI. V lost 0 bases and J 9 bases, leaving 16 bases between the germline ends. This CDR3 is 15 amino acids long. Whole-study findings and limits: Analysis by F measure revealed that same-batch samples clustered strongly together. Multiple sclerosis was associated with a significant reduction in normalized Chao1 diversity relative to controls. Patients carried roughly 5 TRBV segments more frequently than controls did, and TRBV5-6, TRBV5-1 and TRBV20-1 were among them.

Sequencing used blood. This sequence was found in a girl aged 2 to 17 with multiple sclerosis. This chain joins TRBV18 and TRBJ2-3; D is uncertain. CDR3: CASSPPSLISDTQYF. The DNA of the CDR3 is TGTGCCAGCTCACCACCGAGCCTCATTTCCGACACGCAGTATTTT.